These 17 T cell receptor beta chains originate from one sample sequenced in a study of CXCR3-negative and CXCR3-positive naive CD8 T cells. In preparing the TRB cDNA libraries, 5' RACE with UMI labels was used. TCRdb reprocessed the 5' RACE reads and reports one entry per CDR3 protein, with no DNA. This sample's table reports some 25,000 distinct CDR3 sequences. Sequencing was performed on naive CXCR3- CD8+ T cells from blood. Stated subset: CD45RO-CCR7+CD27+CD95- naive CD8+ T cells lacking CXCR3 (TNR3-). These TCRs come from a human donor in good health. Some clones in this sample may be carry-over from other donors' samples.

The chain joins TRBV29-1 to TRBJ2-2; without DNA, the TCRdb call of TRBD1 cannot be checked. This CDR3 has 15 amino acids. Germline V lookup: CDR1 SQVTM, CDR2 ANQGSEA. CDR3 residues: CSVQSGTVNTGELFF.

V is TRBV20-1 and J is TRBJ2-7; TCRdb returns TRBD2, unconfirmable since there is no DNA. Looked up from germline, CDR1 is DFQATT and CDR2 is SNEGSKA (reference sequence). The CDR3 sequence is 14 residues long. The chain's CDR3 is CSAPWGESSYEQYF.

The V call is TRBV29-1, the J call TRBJ2-1. CDR1 is SQVTM, CDR2 ANQGSEA, per germline. The CDR3 has 16 residues. The CDR3 reads CSAQKPDRSSYNEQFF.

V is TRBV6-2 or TRBV6-3 and J is TRBJ2-3. The CDR3 runs to 13 residues. Per the germline V gene, CDR1 is MNHEY and CDR2 is SVGEGT. CDR3 residues: CASSAESTDTQYF.

The rearrangement uses TRBV11-2 and TRBJ1-1. Per germline, CDR1 SGHAT and CDR2 FQNNGV. This CDR3 region has 12 residues. The chain's CDR3 is CASSLGTTEAFF.

V usage is TRBV29-1 and J usage is TRBJ2-7. The CDR3 runs 16 residues. From germline, CDR1 is SQVTM and CDR2 ANQGSEA. CDR3 in amino acids: CSVEDSAESSSYEQYF.

The chain has TRBV10-3 and TRBJ2-7. Germline CDR1 and CDR2: ENHRY and SYGVKD. The CDR3 consists of 11 residues. This chain's CDR3 is CAISENLEQYF.

This clonotype counts as large by frequency. V gene TRBV14 combines with J gene TRBJ2-1; TCRdb's D call of TRBD1 is untestable without DNA. This CDR3 has 15 residues. Germline CDR1 SGHDN, CDR2 FVKESK. CDR3 in amino acids: CASSQGAGSYNEQFF.

The rearrangement joins TRBV29-1 to TRBJ2-1. Looked up from germline, CDR1 is SQVTM and CDR2 is ANQGSEA. This CDR3 spans 15 amino acids. The CDR3 sequence is CSVVLDMSSFNEQFF.

V usage is TRBV4-2 and J usage is TRBJ2-5; there is no DNA to check the TCRdb D call of TRBD2. This CDR3 region has 15 residues. Germline lookup yields CDR1 LGHNA and CDR2 YNFKEQ. CDR3 loop: CASSQGRELAETQYF.

This chain connects TRBV3-1 to TRBJ2-3. The CDR3 runs 13 residues. The V gene's germline CDR1 is LGHDT and CDR2 YNNKEL (reference sequence). CDR3 sequence: CASSQNNGDTQYF.

This CDR3 is CASSQGRGGYEQYF. This rearrangement joins TRBV4-2 to TRBJ2-7; TCRdb names TRBD1, which stays unverified in the absence of DNA. Germline-derived CDR1 and CDR2 are LGHNA and YNFKEQ. The CDR3 sequence is 14 residues long.

This sequence joins TRBV4-2 and TRBJ2-7. CDR3 length equals 13 residues. Germline CDR1 LGHNA, CDR2 YNFKEQ. The CDR3 reads CASSQAKGYEQYF.

The chain couples TRBV7-7 to TRBJ2-5; TCRdb proposes TRBD1, but this gene call is untestable without DNA. CDR3 length: 14 residues. CDR1 is SSHAT, CDR2 FNYEAQ, per germline (reference sequence). This CDR3 is CASSLDRGQETQYF. Filled out from reference TRBV7-7 and TRBJ2-5, the complete variable domain reads GAGVSQSPRYKVTKRGQDVTLRCDPISSHATLYWYQQALGQGPEFLTYFNYEAQPDKSGLPSDRFSAERPEGSISTLTIQRTEQRDSAMYRCASSLDRGQETQYFGPGTRLLVL.

The chain employs TRBV29-1 and TRBJ2-1; TCRdb lists TRBD1, though no DNA is available to test this call. This CDR3 has 12 residues. Germline loops: CDR1 SQVTM, CDR2 ANQGSEA. The CDR3 sequence: CSVLTGINEQFF.

CDR3 region: CASSWGRSSSYEQYF. The V gene is TRBV7-6, the J gene TRBJ2-7; TCRdb selects TRBD1, and the lack of DNA leaves this call unchecked. This CDR3 spans 15 amino acids. The V gene's germline CDR1 is SGHVS and CDR2 FNYEAQ.

CDR3 amino acids: CSAFEGTNNEQFF. This sequence joins TRBV29-1 and TRBJ2-1; the D call of TRBD1 rests on TCRdb alone, since no DNA is present to check it. The germline gives CDR1 SQVTM, CDR2 ANQGSEA. There are 13 residues in the CDR3.